This T cell receptor (beta chain) comes out of a study of shared clonotypes between healthy human individuals. This clone was counted at least ten times. This specimen includes other DNA sequences encoding the same CDR3. The CDR3 length is 14 residues. V lost 5 bases and J 3 bases, leaving 13 bases between the germline ends. Germline V gene lookup returns CDR1 MDHEN and CDR2 SYDVKM. Assay used: immunoSEQ multiplex PCR; TCRdb lists only in-frame clones, some missing. The repertoire holds about 450,000 clones, with roughly 85% as singletons. The sample consisted of PBMCs. This sequence joins TRBV28 and TRBJ1-2; TRBD1 might be the D (6 bases). This TCR was sampled from a woman in her thirties or forties in good health. Some clones in this sample may be carry-over from other donors' samples. CDR3 sequence (DNA): TGTGCCAGCAGTCTAGAGGGGGGGTACTATGGCTACACCTTC. Protein product: CASSLEGGYYGYTF.